This TCR beta chain was identified in a study of Ad26.COV2.S vaccination and SARS-CoV-2 variants. Study-level points and caveats: It was reported that spike-specific CD8+ and CD4+ T cell responses were substantially broad after vaccination.

As for treatment: some 19 received Ad26.COV2.S at low or high dose, single or two shots; roughly five received placebo; per-sample allocation not given. Samples came from day 63 after the first vaccine or placebo injection. Germline V CDR1 and CDR2: ENHRY, SYGVKD. CDR3 length: 14 residues. Germline trimming cut 7 bases from V and 9 bases from J; bases unmatched to any gene: 10. On this clone itself: As yet, its antigen is unknown.

Assay: immunoSEQ multiplex PCR; the TCRdb copy retains only in-frame clones and omits some. The sample has about 350,000 clones; around 88% are singletons. The TCR was taken from a person between 18 and 65 years old who received the Ad26.COV2.S COVID-19 vaccine or a placebo. Here the sequenced sample was peripheral blood, taken in a trial of Ad26.COV2.S vaccine versus placebo. The chain has TRBV10-3 and TRBJ2-1; TRBD1 aligns across 9 bases. As DNA, the CDR3 is TGTGCCATCAATACCGGGACAGGGAATGGTGAGCAGTTCTTC. Encoded protein: CAINTGTGNGEQFF.